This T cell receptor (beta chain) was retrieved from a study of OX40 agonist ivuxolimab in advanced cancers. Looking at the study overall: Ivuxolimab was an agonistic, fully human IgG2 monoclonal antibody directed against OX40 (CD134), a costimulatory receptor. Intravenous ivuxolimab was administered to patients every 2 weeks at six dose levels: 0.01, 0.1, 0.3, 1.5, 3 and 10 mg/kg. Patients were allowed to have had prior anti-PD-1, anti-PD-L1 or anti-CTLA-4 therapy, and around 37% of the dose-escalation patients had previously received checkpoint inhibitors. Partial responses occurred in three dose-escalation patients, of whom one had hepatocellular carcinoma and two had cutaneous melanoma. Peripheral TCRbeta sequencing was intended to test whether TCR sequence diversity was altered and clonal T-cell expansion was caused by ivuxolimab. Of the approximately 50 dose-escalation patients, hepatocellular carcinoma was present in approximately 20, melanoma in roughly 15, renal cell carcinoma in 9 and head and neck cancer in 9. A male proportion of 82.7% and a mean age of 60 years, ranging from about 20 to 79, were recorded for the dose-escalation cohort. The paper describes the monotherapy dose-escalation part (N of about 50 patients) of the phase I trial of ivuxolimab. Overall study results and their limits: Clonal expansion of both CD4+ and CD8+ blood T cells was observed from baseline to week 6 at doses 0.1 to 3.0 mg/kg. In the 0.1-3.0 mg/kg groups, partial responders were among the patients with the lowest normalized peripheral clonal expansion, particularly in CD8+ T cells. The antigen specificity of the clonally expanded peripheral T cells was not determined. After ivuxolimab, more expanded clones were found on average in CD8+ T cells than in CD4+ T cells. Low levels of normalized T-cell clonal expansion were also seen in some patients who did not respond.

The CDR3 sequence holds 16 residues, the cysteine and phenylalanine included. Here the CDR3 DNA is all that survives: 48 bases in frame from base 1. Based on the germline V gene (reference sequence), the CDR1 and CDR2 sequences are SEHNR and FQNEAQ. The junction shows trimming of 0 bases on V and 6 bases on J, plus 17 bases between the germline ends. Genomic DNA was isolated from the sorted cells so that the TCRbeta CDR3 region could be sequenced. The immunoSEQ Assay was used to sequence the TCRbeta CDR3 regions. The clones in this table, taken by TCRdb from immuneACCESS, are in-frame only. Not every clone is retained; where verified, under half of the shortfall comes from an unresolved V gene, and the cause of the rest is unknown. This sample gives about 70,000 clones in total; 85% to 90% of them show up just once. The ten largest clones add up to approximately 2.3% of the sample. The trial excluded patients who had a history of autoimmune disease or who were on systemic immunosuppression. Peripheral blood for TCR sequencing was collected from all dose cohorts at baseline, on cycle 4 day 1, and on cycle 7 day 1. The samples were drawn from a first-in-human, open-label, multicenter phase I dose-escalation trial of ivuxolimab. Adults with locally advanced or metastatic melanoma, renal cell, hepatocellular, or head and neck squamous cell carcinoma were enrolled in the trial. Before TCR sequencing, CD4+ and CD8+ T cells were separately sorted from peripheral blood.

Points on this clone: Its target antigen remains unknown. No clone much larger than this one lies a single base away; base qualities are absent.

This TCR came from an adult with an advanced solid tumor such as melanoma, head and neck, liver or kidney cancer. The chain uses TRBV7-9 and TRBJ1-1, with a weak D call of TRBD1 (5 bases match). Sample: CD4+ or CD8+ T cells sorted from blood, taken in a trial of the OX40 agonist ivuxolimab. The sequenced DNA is TGTGCCAGCAGCTTAGCGCTACCAGGGAAAACGCCTGAAGCTTTCTTT. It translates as CASSLALPGKTPEAFF.